These 20 T cell receptor beta chains came from one sample sequenced in a study of radiation and T cells in renal cell carcinoma. The sample's treatment: treatment-naive control, cytoreductive nephrectomy. The table came from immunoSEQ multiplex PCR; TCRdb's copy has only in-frame clones and leaves some out. Of some 25,000 clones in the sample, 58% were seen once. This material consisted of tumor tissue, taken from a patient whose treatment was nephrectomy without radiotherapy. The receptors shown here come from a man in his forties with renal cell carcinoma.

The chain employs TRBV9 and TRBJ1-1; D is unresolved. This CDR3 contains 13 residues. Germline CDR1 SGDLS, CDR2 YYNGEE. Trimming cost V 2 bases and J 1 base, with 6 bases left between them. The CDR3 DNA sequence: TGTGCCAGCAGCGTGACCGGGAACACTGAAGCTTTCTTT. The encoded protein is CASSVTGNTEAFF.

The gene calls are TRBV5-1 and TRBJ2-2; TRBD1 agrees at 7 bases. This CDR3 region has 16 residues. The V segment lost 0 bases and the J segment 5 bases; nucleotides outside the gene matches: 7. The V gene's germline CDR1 is SGHRS and CDR2 YFSETQ. CDR3: CASSLEEGARTGELFF. CDR3 in DNA: TGCGCCAGCAGCTTGGAAGAGGGGGCAAGGACCGGGGAGCTGTTTTTT.

Details on this clone: This sample includes further DNA sequences coding for the same CDR3. The genes are TRBV5-1 and TRBJ2-5, with 9 bases lining up with TRBD1. From germline, CDR1 is SGHRS and CDR2 YFSETQ. This CDR3 has 14 amino acids. V was clipped by 3 bases and J by 4 bases; unmatched bases: 4. The chain's CDR3 is CASSSGQGTETQYF. CDR3 in DNA: TGCGCCAGCAGCTCGGGACAGGGAACAGAGACCCAGTACTTC.

The V and J genes are TRBV29-1 and TRBJ1-6; TRBD1 is a possible D gene (6 bases). Germline V gene sequence: CDR1 SQVTM, CDR2 ANQGSEA. The CDR3 extends over 15 amino acids. Trimming removed 5 bases from V and 14 bases from J, with 25 bases in between. The DNA for the CDR3 is TGCAGCGTTCGGTGGGCAGGGGCACCCAATTGGGCCCTCCACTTT. This sequence encodes CSVRWAGAPNWALHF.

The chain employs TRBV6-5 and TRBJ1-1; the D gene is possibly TRBD1 (5 bases). The CDR3 length is 14 residues. V was trimmed by 2 bases and J by 1 base, leaving 8 bases between them. From germline, CDR1 is MNHEY and CDR2 SVGAGI. The CDR3, as DNA: TGTGCCAGCAGTTACCACGACAGGAACACTGAAGCTTTCTTT. Amino acid sequence: CASSYHDRNTEAFF.

A few counts support this clone. The genes are TRBV5-1 and TRBJ1-1; no clear D gene. The CDR3 totals 15 residues. The V end lost 1 base, the J end lost 0 bases, and 10 bases lay between the germline ends. Germline CDR1 reads SGHRS; CDR2 reads YFSETQ. CDR3 sequence (DNA): TGCGCCAGCAGCTTGATCGGGAGAGTGAACACTGAAGCTTTCTTT. The encoded protein is CASSLIGRVNTEAFF.

This chain connects TRBV28 to TRBJ2-5, with D hard to call. The CDR3 consists of 14 residues. Germline CDR1 and CDR2: MDHEN and SYDVKM. Trimming shortened V by 3 bases and J by 5 bases, and 13 bases separated the two germline ends. The CDR3 spells CASSFSGVWETQYF. The DNA of the CDR3 is TGTGCCAGCAGTTTCAGTGGGGTTTGGGAGACCCAGTACTTC.

The chain is built from TRBV28 and TRBJ2-5, with D maybe TRBD2 (5 bases). The CDR3 covers 14 residues. Germline loops: CDR1 MDHEN, CDR2 SYDVKM. Trimming removed 5 bases at V and 1 base at J, with 11 bases between. CDR3 DNA: TGTGCCAGCAGTGGCAGCGGCCCCCAAGAGACCCAGTACTTC. Protein: CASSGSGPQETQYF.

There are a few counts of this clone. The chain carries TRBV6-5 and TRBJ2-4; TRBD1 matches 8 bases. The CDR3 runs 14 residues. The V and J ends lost 4 bases and 7 bases, in that order; junction bases with no gene match: 6. Germline V lookup: CDR1 MNHEY, CDR2 SVGAGI. The CDR3 here is CASSSGQGTNIQYF. CDR3 in DNA: TGTGCCAGCAGTTCTGGACAGGGTACGAACATTCAGTACTTC.

Written as DNA, the CDR3 is TGCGCCAGCAGCTTGTACCAGGGGCGCACTGAAGCTTTCTTT. This gives the protein CASSLYQGRTEAFF. This chain uses TRBV5-1 with TRBJ1-1, with a tentative D call TRBD1 (6 bases). This CDR3 region has 14 residues. Germline lookup yields CDR1 SGHRS and CDR2 YFSETQ. V gave up 1 base and J gave up 4 bases, with 11 bases separating them. The complete variable domain, with remaining parts taken from reference TRBV5-1 and TRBJ1-1, reads KAGVTQTPRYLIKTRGQQVTLSCSPISGHRSVSWYQQTPGQGLQFLFEYFSETQRNKGNFPGRFSGRQFSNSRSEMNVSTLELGDSALYLCASSLYQGRTEAFFGQGTRLTVV.

This clone is medium-sized (0.01 to 0.1%) within its sample. This chain links TRBV7-9 with TRBJ1-1; 9 bases are a match to TRBD1. CDR3 length equals 18 residues. Germline CDR1 and CDR2: SEHNR and FQNEAQ (reference sequence). The junction had 9 bases not matched to a gene; V was cut back by 1 base and J by 0 bases. DNA for the CDR3: TGTGCCAGCAGCTTAGAAGGGACAGGGTTCGGGTTGAACACTGAAGCTTTCTTT. Translated: CASSLEGTGFGLNTEAFF. Full variable domain (outside the CDR3, taken from reference TRBV7-9 and TRBJ1-1): DTGVSQNPRHKITKRGQNVTFRCDPISEHNRLYWYRQTLGQGPEFLTYFQNEAQLEKSRLLSDRFSAERPKGSFSTLEIQRTEQGDSAMYLCASSLEGTGFGLNTEAFFGQGTRLTVV.

The sample holds a few counts of this clone. The chain combines TRBV28 with TRBJ1-5, with D possibly matching TRBD1 (5 bases). This CDR3 contains 14 residues. Per the germline V gene, CDR1 is MDHEN and CDR2 is SYDVKM. V lost 3 bases to trimming and J lost 5 bases, with 11 bases between them. Written as DNA, the CDR3 is TGTGCCAGCAGTTTCTTCAGGGTGGATCAGCCCCAGCATTTT. This encodes CASSFFRVDQPQHF.

This clone was found a few times. This chain uses TRBV5-3 with TRBJ2-7; no reliable D call. TRBV5-3 belongs to the ORF category, with a function that is uncertain. V lost 0 bases and J lost 6, with 7 bases in between. The CDR3 has 12 amino acids. The CDR3, as DNA: TGTGCCAGAAGCTTGGGGGATACCGAGCAGTACTTC. Residues: CARSLGDTEQYF.

This clone turned up a few times. The chain links TRBV15 to TRBJ1-2; TRBD1 matches at 9 bases. CDR1 LNHNV and CDR2 YYDKDF come from the germline V gene (reference sequence). After removal of 3 bases from V and 4 bases from J, the junction contained 6 bases not matched to a gene. CDR3 length equals 15 residues. The CDR3 coding sequence is TGTGCCACCAGCAGTGACAGGGGGGCTACCTATGGCTACACCTTC. It is translated as CATSSDRGATYGYTF.

CDR3 DNA sequence: TGCAGCGTTGCAAAGGGGGCAGGAACTGAAGCTTTCTTT. Translated, it gives CSVAKGAGTEAFF. The V gene is TRBV29-1, the J gene TRBJ1-1; TRBD1 agrees at 7 bases. The CDR3 runs to 13 residues. V lost 4 bases and J lost 5; bases outside the gene matches: 7. Per the germline V gene, CDR1 is SQVTM and CDR2 is ANQGSEA.

The V call is TRBV19, the J call TRBJ1-2; D possibly corresponds to TRBD1 (5 bases). This CDR3 is 13 amino acids long. The germline V and J ends were trimmed by 4 bases and 8 bases, with 14 bases remaining between them. The germline V gene has CDR1 LNHDA and CDR2 SQIVND (reference sequence). The CDR3 spells CASSSRAGEGYTF. The CDR3 bases are TGTGCCAGTAGTAGCAGGGCCGGCGAGGGCTACACCTTC.

The rearrangement uses TRBV2 and TRBJ1-2; TRBD1 matches 9 bases. CDR3 length equals 13 residues. Germline trimming cut 10 bases from V and 6 bases from J; bases unmatched to any gene: 9. Germline V gene data show CDR1 as SNHLY and CDR2 as FYNNEI. In DNA, the CDR3 is TGTGCCATTGCCGGGACAGGGATAAATGGCTACACCTTC. It specifies CAIAGTGINGYTF.

The chain employs TRBV28 and TRBJ1-2, with D possibly being TRBD1 (5 bases). The germline V and J ends were trimmed by 7 bases and 6 bases, with 12 bases remaining between them. CDR1 and CDR2 from the germline V gene are MDHEN and SYDVKM. The length of the CDR3 is 12 residues. CDR3: CASNYGTDGYTF. The CDR3 nucleotides are TGTGCCAGCAATTATGGGACCGATGGCTACACCTTC.

This clone showed up just a few times. The chain combines TRBV18 with TRBJ1-2; maybe TRBD1 (5 bases). Germline V gene lookup returns CDR1 KGHSH and CDR2 LQKENI. The CDR3 runs 14 residues. V shed 3 bases and J shed 6 bases, with 14 bases lying between them. The CDR3, as DNA: TGTGCCAGCTCACCCGCCAGGGAAATTAATGGCTACACCTTC. Its translation is CASSPAREINGYTF.

This clone came up a few times. This sequence joins TRBV23-1 and TRBJ2-2; the D is unclear. TRBV23-1 is marked as an open reading frame, function uncertain. The germline V and J ends were trimmed by 0 bases and 7 bases, with 12 bases remaining between them. The CDR3 is 15 residues long. The CDR3 is CASSQSSVPDGELFF. The CDR3 DNA follows: TGCGCCAGCAGTCAATCGTCGGTACCGGACGGGGAGCTGTTTTTT.